What follows are 27 T cell receptor beta chains derived from one specimen sequenced in a study of long-term antiretroviral therapy in people with HIV. This was the immunoSEQ v3.0 assay at survey level. Some clones are missing from TCRdb's copy, which holds only in-frame ones; the method was immunoSEQ multiplex PCR. Here the sample spans over 30,000 clones, roughly 80% being singletons. The source material was unsorted PBMCs, sampled 2 years after starting antiretroviral therapy. These receptors were obtained from a woman aged 50 to 65 with HIV.

The chain has TRBV5-8 and TRBJ2-5, with 12 bases aligning to TRBD2. Unmatched junction bases numbered 7, after V lost 0 bases and J lost 7 bases. The CDR3 covers 16 residues. Germline CDR1 reads SGHTS; CDR2 reads YDEGEE. The chain's CDR3 is CASSLALAGGPRTQYF. The DNA for the CDR3 is TGTGCCAGCAGCTTGGCTCTAGCGGGGGGGCCTCGGACCCAGTACTTC.

The CDR3 coding sequence is TGTGCCAGCAGCGGAGGACAGGGGGCAGATACGCAGTATTTT. Translating it yields CASSGGQGADTQYF. The J gene is TRBJ2-3, the V gene TRBV9; the match to TRBD1 covers 10 bases. V lost 3 bases to trimming and J lost 4 bases; unmatched junction nucleotides: 2. In germline, CDR1 is SGDLS, CDR2 YYNGEE. The CDR3 length is 14 residues.

The rearrangement joins TRBV18 to TRBJ2-7; 7 bases agree with TRBD1. The CDR3 runs to 14 residues. V lost 3 bases to trimming and J lost 1 base; unmatched junction nucleotides: 3. Germline values: CDR1 KGHSH, CDR2 LQKENI. CDR3 in amino acids: CASSPGTESYEQYF. CDR3 DNA sequence: TGTGCCAGCTCACCCGGGACAGAGTCCTACGAGCAGTACTTC.

The rearrangement uses TRBV29-1 and TRBJ1-1; D is unclear. CDR3 size: 10 residues. Trimming shortened V by 4 bases and J by 5 bases, and 5 bases separated the two germline ends. In germline, CDR1 is SQVTM, CDR2 ANQGSEA. This CDR3 reads CSVGWTEAFF. In DNA, the CDR3 is TGCAGCGTTGGTTGGACTGAAGCTTTCTTT.

J is TRBJ2-3 and V is TRBV7-9; 8 bases fit TRBD1. V lost 5 bases, J lost 6 bases, and 10 bases stayed unmatched. This CDR3 comprises 15 residues. The germline gives CDR1 SEHNR, CDR2 FQNEAQ (reference sequence). CDR3 sequence: CASSLGQGSTDTQYF. CDR3 sequence (DNA): TGTGCCAGCAGCCTAGGACAGGGAAGTACGGATACGCAGTATTTT. The full variable domain, in which reference TRBV7-9 and TRBJ2-3 provide the parts outside the CDR3, is DTGVSQNPRHKITKRGQNVTFRCDPISEHNRLYWYRQTLGQGPEFLTYFQNEAQLEKSRLLSDRFSAERPKGSFSTLEIQRTEQGDSAMYLCASSLGQGSTDTQYFGPGTRLTVL.

The genes are TRBV7-8 and TRBJ1-2, with D possibly being TRBD1 (6 bases). Trimming took 0 bases from V and 4 from J, leaving 9 bases between them. The CDR3 totals 14 residues. Germline-derived CDR1 and CDR2 are SGHVS and FQNEAQ. As DNA, the CDR3 is TGTGCCAGCAGCTTAGCGGGGGGCCCCTATGGCTACACCTTC. Residues: CASSLAGGPYGYTF.

The chain links TRBV30 to TRBJ2-7; 8 nucleotides match TRBD1. Trimming removed 6 bases from V and 3 bases from J; junction bases left unmatched: 4. Germline CDR1 reads GTSNPN; CDR2 reads SVGIG (reference sequence). CDR3 length: 12 amino acids. In nucleotides, the CDR3 is TGTGCCTGTGGACAGGGCCACTACGAGCAGTACTTC. It encodes CACGQGHYEQYF.

The J gene is TRBJ2-1, the V gene TRBV14; a possible D gene is TRBD1 (5 bases). The germline CDR1 and CDR2 sequences are SGHDN and FVKESK. The CDR3 consists of 15 residues. V was shortened by 4 bases and J by 4 bases, with 14 bases between the two germline ends. The CDR3 region is CASSPQGLGYNEQFF. The CDR3 region has the DNA TGTGCCAGCAGCCCGCAGGGATTAGGGTACAATGAGCAGTTCTTC.

This chain links TRBV5-1 with TRBJ1-6; TRBD1 aligns across 8 bases. CDR3 size: 16 residues. From germline, CDR1 is SGHRS and CDR2 YFSETQ. The junction had 2 bases not matched to a gene; V was cut back by 1 base and J by 2 bases. In DNA, the CDR3 is TGCGCCAGCAGCTTGTCAGGGGGCGCCTATAATTCACCCCTCCACTTT. This codes for CASSLSGGAYNSPLHF.

The chain is built from TRBV2 and TRBJ2-2; TRBD1 is a possible D gene (5 bases). The CDR3 is 13 residues long. V lost 6 bases to trimming and J lost 6 bases, with 11 bases between them. Germline loops: CDR1 SNHLY, CDR2 FYNNEI. In nucleotides, the CDR3 is TGTGCCAGCAGGATCCTAGGGGCCGGGGAGCTGTTTTTT. It yields the protein CASRILGAGELFF.

The chain combines TRBV27 with TRBJ1-1; 11 bases line up with TRBD1. The germline CDR1 and CDR2 sequences are MNHEY and SMNVEV (reference sequence). This CDR3 comprises 14 residues. J was trimmed by 7 bases and V by 5 bases; bases with no gene match: 6. CDR3 amino acids: CASSPGQGAGEAFF. The CDR3, as DNA: TGTGCCAGCAGTCCCGGACAGGGGGCAGGTGAAGCTTTCTTT.

The chain uses TRBV5-4 and TRBJ2-3; maybe TRBD1 (6 bases). Germline CDR1 and CDR2: SGHNT and YYREEE (reference sequence). V was trimmed by 2 bases and J by 3 bases, leaving 13 bases between them. The CDR3 is made up of 15 amino acids. In nucleotides, the CDR3 is TGTGCCAGCAGCTTTGGTGGCAGGGGAACAGATACGCAGTATTTT. Residues: CASSFGGRGTDTQYF.

CDR3: CASSKDRVNYGYTF. CDR3 in DNA: TGTGCCAGCAGTAAGGACAGGGTAAACTATGGCTACACCTTC. The V call is TRBV6-5, the J call TRBJ1-2; TRBD1 agrees at 8 bases. The CDR3 sequence is 14 residues long. CDR1 MNHEY and CDR2 SVGAGI come from the germline V gene. J lost 2 bases, V lost 5 bases, and 4 bases had no gene match.

The V call is TRBV11-2, the J call TRBJ2-7; D is undetermined. The CDR3 covers 12 residues. The germline V and J ends were trimmed by 3 bases and 4 bases, with 7 bases remaining between them. Germline CDR1 and CDR2: SGHAT and FQNNGV. The CDR3 coding sequence is TGTGCCAGCAGCTTGGTCCCATACGAGCAGTACTTC. This gives the protein CASSLVPYEQYF.

The genes are TRBV30 and TRBJ2-1; D is perhaps TRBD2 (5 bases). The CDR3 is 20 residues long. Between the trimmed V and J ends, which lost 2 bases and 0 bases, there was a span of 26 bases. In germline, CDR1 is GTSNPN, CDR2 SVGIG (reference sequence). CDR3 nucleotides: TGTGCCTGGAGTAGGTTTAGTGGGAGATGGGCCTCAAGCTCCTACAATGAGCAGTTCTTC. The encoded protein is CAWSRFSGRWASSSYNEQFF.

This chain uses TRBV7-2 with TRBJ1-1, with D hard to call. V was trimmed by 2 bases and J by 4 bases, leaving 11 bases between them. The germline V gene encodes CDR1 SGHTA and CDR2 FQGNSA. There are 14 residues in the CDR3. CDR3 nucleotides: TGTGCCAGCAGCTTATTGCGGGGTTTCACTGAAGCTTTCTTT. Its translation: CASSLLRGFTEAFF.

This chain links TRBV14 with TRBJ2-1; D gene uncertain. The CDR3 runs to 15 residues. V dropped 4 bases and J dropped 6 bases, with 16 bases sitting between them. Germline CDR1 SGHDN, CDR2 FVKESK. The CDR3 DNA follows: TGTGCCAGCAGCCGGGTGGTCCCGGCCGGCAATGAGCAGTTCTTC. Protein: CASSRVVPAGNEQFF.

This chain uses TRBV9 with TRBJ2-7; D is ambiguous. This CDR3 has 14 residues. Trimming removed 0 bases from V and 3 bases from J, with 10 bases in between. Germline V gene lookup returns CDR1 SGDLS and CDR2 YYNGEE. In nucleotides, the CDR3 is TGTGCCAGCAGCGTAGCGAGTTTGGGCTACGAGCAGTACTTC. Its translation: CASSVASLGYEQYF.

Regarding this clone: Other DNA sequences in the sample encode the same CDR3. This rearrangement joins TRBV18 to TRBJ2-7, with unresolved D. The CDR3 runs to 12 residues. V lost 3 bases and J lost 1, with 4 bases in between. Germline CDR1 and CDR2: KGHSH and LQKENI. The CDR3 loop reads CASSPGSYEQYF. The CDR3 region has the DNA TGTGCCAGCTCACCGGGGTCCTACGAGCAGTACTTC. The full variable domain, with the rest looked up from reference TRBV18 and TRBJ2-7, is NAGVMQNPRHLVRRRGQEARLRCSPMKGHSHVYWYRQLPEEGLKFMVYLQKENIIDESGMPKERFSAEFPKEGPSILRIQQVVRGDSAAYFCASSPGSYEQYFGPGTRLTVT.

This clone was recorded once. This chain uses TRBV12-5 with TRBJ1-5, with no clear D. The length of the CDR3 is 13 residues. Germline CDR1 is LGHNT and CDR2 is FRNRAP. V dropped 7 bases and J dropped 1 base, with 8 bases sitting between them. For the CDR3, the DNA is TGTGCTAGTGTGGGAGAAAGCAATCAGCCCCAGCATTTT. This encodes CASVGESNQPQHF.

The chain is built from TRBV9 and TRBJ2-7, with a weak D call TRBD2 (7 bases). Trimming removed 0 bases from V and 3 bases from J, with 22 bases in between. Germline V CDR1 and CDR2: SGDLS, YYNGEE. This CDR3 is 18 amino acids long. In DNA form, the CDR3 reads TGTGCCAGCAGCGTAGTGGGGGGGTGGACAGAACCAAACTACGAGCAGTACTTC. Translation: CASSVVGGWTEPNYEQYF.

J is TRBJ2-5 and V is TRBV7-6; no clear D gene. Germline V gene data show CDR1 as SGHVS and CDR2 as FNYEAQ. Trimming cost V 1 base and J 5 bases, with 8 bases left between them. There are 13 residues in the CDR3. The CDR3 nucleotides read TGTGCCAGCAGCTTAGGGGCCGAGGAGACCCAGTACTTC. Its translation is CASSLGAEETQYF.

The chain has TRBV2 and TRBJ2-2; tentative D call: TRBD1 (6 bases). Germline CDR1 is SNHLY and CDR2 is FYNNEI. Trimming took 6 bases from V and 3 from J, leaving 8 bases between them. The CDR3 contains 13 residues. The CDR3 loop reads CASRGQYTGELFF. DNA for the CDR3: TGTGCCAGCAGAGGACAGTACACCGGGGAGCTGTTTTTT.

This clone was recorded once. The chain couples TRBV7-3 to TRBJ1-1; D gene unclear. V shed 2 bases and J shed 7 bases, with 8 bases lying between them. The CDR3 totals 12 residues. CDR1 SGHTA and CDR2 FQGTGA come from the germline V gene. The CDR3: CASSLGPVEAFF. CDR3 in DNA: TGTGCCAGCAGCTTAGGACCCGTTGAAGCTTTCTTT.

The chain joins TRBV4-1 to TRBJ2-3, with D hard to call. Trimming removed 1 base from V and 4 bases from J, with 6 bases in between. Germline V gene lookup returns CDR1 MGHRA and CDR2 YSYEKL. The CDR3 length is 13 residues. As DNA, the CDR3 is TGCGCCAGCAGCCAAGTTGGGGCAGATACGCAGTATTTT. Encoded protein: CASSQVGADTQYF.

DNA of the CDR3: TGTGCCAGTAGTATAGAGGACAGGGGGCTCTACGAGCAGTACTTC. This codes for CASSIEDRGLYEQYF. The chain recombines TRBV19 with TRBJ2-7; 11 nucleotides align to TRBD1. V lost 0 bases to trimming and J lost 3 bases; unmatched junction nucleotides: 1. The germline V gene has CDR1 LNHDA and CDR2 SQIVND (reference sequence). The CDR3 consists of 15 residues.

The V call is TRBV7-8, the J call TRBJ2-3; TRBD1 matches at 9 bases. Germline V gene lookup returns CDR1 SGHVS and CDR2 FQNEAQ. V lost 4 bases to trimming and J lost 6 bases; unmatched junction nucleotides: 5. This CDR3 is built from 14 residues. CDR3 amino acids: CASSSGQGFDTQYF. DNA for the CDR3: TGTGCCAGCAGCTCGGGACAGGGTTTTGATACGCAGTATTTT.